This T cell receptor (beta chain) was observed in a study of cytotoxic CD8 clonotypes in ibrutinib-treated CLL. Turning to the study itself: Specimens for response were gathered following a median around eleven months of therapy, spanning 6 to 36.

Genomic DNA in an amount of around 1.8 micrograms was extracted from cryopreserved PBMCs and used for the preparation of TCR beta libraries. About this clone: Its antigen is currently unknown.

The targeted sequencing depth was 1 in 200,000 to 1 in 1 million T cells. TCRdb's table, derived via immunoSEQ multiplex PCR, lists solely in-frame clones and lacks some. The table records about 160,000 clones, roughly four fifths of them present only once. Broader study findings: On treatment, the uncommon public clonotypes contracted or remained stable.

The sequence came from a human donor with chronic lymphocytic leukemia. The starting material was PBMCs, obtained after 12 months of ibrutinib treatment.

The CDR3 coding sequence is TGCAGCGAGACTGACAGGGGTTGCGCCGGGGAGCTGTTTTTT. It is translated as CSETDRGCAGELFF. This sequence joins TRBV29-1 and TRBJ2-2, with 8 bases aligning to TRBD1. CDR1 and CDR2 (germline): SQVTM, ANQGSEA. V lost 7 bases to trimming and J lost 6 bases; unmatched junction nucleotides: 10. The CDR3 is 14 amino acids.